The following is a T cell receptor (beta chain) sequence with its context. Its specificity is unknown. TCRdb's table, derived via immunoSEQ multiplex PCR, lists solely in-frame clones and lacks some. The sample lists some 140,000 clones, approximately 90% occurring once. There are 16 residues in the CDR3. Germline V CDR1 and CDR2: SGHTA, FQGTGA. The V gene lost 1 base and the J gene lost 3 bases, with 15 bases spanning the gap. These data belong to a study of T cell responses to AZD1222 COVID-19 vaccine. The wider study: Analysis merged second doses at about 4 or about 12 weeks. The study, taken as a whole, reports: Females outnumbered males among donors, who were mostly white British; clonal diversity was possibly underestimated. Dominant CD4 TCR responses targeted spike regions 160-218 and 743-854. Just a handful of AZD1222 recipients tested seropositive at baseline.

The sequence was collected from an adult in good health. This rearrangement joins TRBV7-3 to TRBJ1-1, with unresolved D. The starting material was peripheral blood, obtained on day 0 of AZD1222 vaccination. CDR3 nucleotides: TGTGCCAGCAGCTTAATGTCGGATATACCTGACACTGAAGCTTTCTTT. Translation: CASSLMSDIPDTEAFF.